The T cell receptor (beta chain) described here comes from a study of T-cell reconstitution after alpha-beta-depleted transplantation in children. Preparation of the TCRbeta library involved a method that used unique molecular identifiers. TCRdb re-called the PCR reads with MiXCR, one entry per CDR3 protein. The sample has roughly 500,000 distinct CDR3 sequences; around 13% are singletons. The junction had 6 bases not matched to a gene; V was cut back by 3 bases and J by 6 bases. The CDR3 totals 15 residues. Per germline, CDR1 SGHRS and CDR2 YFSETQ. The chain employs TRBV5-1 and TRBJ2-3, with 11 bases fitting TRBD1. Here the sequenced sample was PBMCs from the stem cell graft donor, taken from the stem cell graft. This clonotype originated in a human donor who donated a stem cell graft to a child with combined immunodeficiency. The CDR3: CASSSRTGGLDTQYF. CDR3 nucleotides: TGCGCCAGCAGCTCACGGACAGGGGGCCTGGATACGCAGTATTTT.